The 13 T cell receptor beta chains reported below all come from one sample, sequenced in a study of T cell repertoires in cytomegalovirus infection (dated by TCRdb to between 2017 and 2020). The treatment or condition label for this specimen denotes: in vitro stimulation with specific CMV peptide epitopes to enrich CMV-specific T cells. The sample was run on an Illumina HiSeq 1500. The raw public reads went through TCRdb reprocessing: fastp at Q25, MiXCR clone calling, in-frame beta chains kept. Rows with a matching CDR3 protein are joined into one entry that keeps the most common DNA and genes. A total of hundreds of thousands of distinct CDR3 sequences appear in this sample, roughly 42% of them only once. The ten largest clonotypes hold roughly two fifths of the sample. No antigen is known for these receptors. This specimen was cultured PBMCs, taken from culture after CMV antigen stimulation. Receptor source: a human donor in good health (CMV status not recorded). Some clones in this sample may be carry-over from other donors' samples.

This clonotype was observed a few times. The chain recombines TRBV7-9 with TRBJ1-2, with TRBD1 as a possible D gene (6 bases). Trimming left V 5 bases short and J 5 bases short, with 21 bases between. This CDR3 contains 16 residues. Looked up from germline, CDR1 is SEHNR and CDR2 is FQNEAQ (reference sequence). The CDR3 reads CASSPGFDRSMYGYTF. The CDR3 region has the DNA TGTGCCAGCAGCCCGGGATTCGACAGGAGCATGTATGGCTACACCTTC. The full variable domain, rest sourced from reference TRBV7-9 and TRBJ1-2, is DTGVSQNPRHKITKRGQNVTFRCDPISEHNRLYWYRQTLGQGPEFLTYFQNEAQLEKSRLLSDRFSAERPKGSFSTLEIQRTEQGDSAMYLCASSPGFDRSMYGYTFGSGTRLTVV.

The J gene is TRBJ2-7, the V gene TRBV27; 9 bases are a match to TRBD2. Germline assignment: CDR1 MNHEY and CDR2 SMNVEV (reference sequence). V was pared by 2 bases and J by 2 bases, with 10 bases of the junction left unmatched. This CDR3 is built from 17 residues. CDR3 nucleotide sequence: TGTGCCAGCAGTTTAAGGGGCGGGGCTAGCGGGGCCTACGAGCAGTACTTC. Protein product: CASSLRGGASGAYEQYF.

The sample holds a few counts of this clonotype. The chain employs TRBV6-1 and TRBJ2-2, with D unclear. The germline V gene has CDR1 MNHNS and CDR2 SASEGT. Trimming left V 5 bases short and J 3 bases short, with 16 bases between. The CDR3 is 16 amino acids. Written as DNA, the CDR3 is TGTGCCAGCAGTCGCGGTGACTCCCCGGACACCGGGGAGCTGTTTTTT. It is translated as CASSRGDSPDTGELFF.

This clonotype was picked up a small number of times. This chain joins TRBV2 and TRBJ1-4; D possibly corresponds to TRBD1 (5 bases). The CDR3 is made up of 15 amino acids. Trimming pared 3 bases from V and 8 bases from J, leaving 16 bases between. Germline V gives CDR1 SNHLY, CDR2 FYNNEI. Here the CDR3 DNA reads TGTGCCAGCAGTGAGACAGAGGGTCGGAGAGAAAAACTGTTTTTT. Translation gives CASSETEGRREKLFF.

This clonotype was detected only a few times. The chain couples TRBV7-2 to TRBJ1-4, with D unclear. The CDR3 consists of 16 residues. Germline V CDR1 and CDR2: SGHTA, FQGNSA. V gave up 5 bases and J gave up 3 bases, with 16 bases separating them. CDR3 DNA: TGTGCCAGCAGCCGGTCCGGGTCTTACGCTAATGAAAAACTGTTTTTT. It codes for CASSRSGSYANEKLFF.

This clonotype occurred a few times. The V and J genes are TRBV7-9 and TRBJ1-4; the D is unclear. Germline V gives CDR1 SEHNR, CDR2 FQNEAQ (reference sequence). The ends were cut back, 2 bases at V and 4 bases at J, with 8 bases in the middle. CDR3 length equals 14 residues. This CDR3 reads CASSLMAINEKLFF. CDR3 nucleotide sequence: TGTGCCAGCAGCTTAATGGCCATTAATGAAAAACTGTTTTTT.

The rearrangement links TRBV10-3 to TRBJ2-1, with TRBD2 matching 12 bases. The CDR3 has 16 amino acids. V shed 7 bases and J 8 bases; nucleotides not matched to a gene: 12. Germline V lookup: CDR1 ENHRY, CDR2 SYGVKD. DNA for the CDR3: TGTGCCATCAAGAGCGGGCTAGCGGGAGGGCAAGATGAGCAGTTCTTC. It yields the protein CAIKSGLAGGQDEQFF.

This chain uses TRBV7-2 with TRBJ1-3; no firm D call. Trimming shortened V by 5 bases and J by 6 bases, and 8 bases separated the two germline ends. This CDR3 has 12 residues. CDR1 SGHTA and CDR2 FQGNSA come from the germline V gene. The CDR3, as DNA: TGTGCCAGCAGCACTACTCTAAACACCATATATTTT. This sequence encodes CASSTTLNTIYF.

This clonotype turned up a few times. The chain carries TRBV20-1 and TRBJ1-1; maybe TRBD1 (5 bases). The germline V and J ends were trimmed by 3 bases and 10 bases, with 15 bases remaining between them. Germline CDR1 is DFQATT and CDR2 is SNEGSKA (reference sequence). The CDR3 has 12 residues. This chain's CDR3 is CSARVGAAGAFF. Written as DNA, the CDR3 is TGCAGTGCTAGGGTAGGGGCCGCGGGAGCTTTCTTT.

This clonotype was counted between two and nine times. The rearrangement joins TRBV7-2 to TRBJ2-1; 8 bases align to TRBD1. The V segment lost 1 base and the J segment 4 bases; nucleotides outside the gene matches: 3. Germline values: CDR1 SGHTA, CDR2 FQGNSA. This CDR3 has 15 residues. The CDR3 sequence is CASSLVWTGYNEQFF. For the CDR3, the DNA is TGTGCCAGCAGCTTAGTTTGGACAGGGTACAATGAGCAGTTCTTC. Full variable domain (rest looked up from reference TRBV7-2 and TRBJ2-1): GAGVSQSPSNKVTEKGKDVELRCDPISGHTALYWYRQSLGQGLEFLIYFQGNSAPDKSGLPSDRFSAERTGGSVSTLTIQRTQQEDSAVYLCASSLVWTGYNEQFFGPGTRLTVL.

This clonotype turned up a few times. This rearrangement joins TRBV7-2 to TRBJ1-3; D not certain. This CDR3 spans 16 amino acids. Trimming pared 3 bases from V and 3 bases from J, leaving 15 bases between. Per the germline V gene, CDR1 is SGHTA and CDR2 is FQGNSA. CDR3 DNA: TGTGCCAGCAGCTTCGATACTGGCAGAATTGGAAACACCATATATTTT. As protein: CASSFDTGRIGNTIYF.

V gene TRBV6-2 or TRBV6-3 combines with J gene TRBJ2-2; TRBD2 matches at 7 bases. The junction had 3 bases not matched to a gene; V was cut back by 4 bases and J by 1 base. The CDR3 is 15 amino acids. CDR1 and CDR2 (germline): MNHEY, SVGEGT. The CDR3 here is CASSLERGNTGELFF. The CDR3 DNA is TGTGCCAGCAGTTTGGAGCGGGGGAACACCGGGGAGCTGTTTTTT.

The table lists this clonotype with a few counts. The rearrangement links TRBV6-2 or TRBV6-3 to TRBJ1-1; D is unresolved. Germline-derived CDR1 and CDR2 are MNHEY and SVGEGT. The V end lost 8 bases, the J end lost 0 bases, and 10 bases lay between the germline ends. The CDR3 runs 13 residues. The chain's CDR3 is CASSQILNTEAFF. CDR3 in DNA: TGTGCCAGCTCTCAGATACTGAACACTGAAGCTTTCTTT.